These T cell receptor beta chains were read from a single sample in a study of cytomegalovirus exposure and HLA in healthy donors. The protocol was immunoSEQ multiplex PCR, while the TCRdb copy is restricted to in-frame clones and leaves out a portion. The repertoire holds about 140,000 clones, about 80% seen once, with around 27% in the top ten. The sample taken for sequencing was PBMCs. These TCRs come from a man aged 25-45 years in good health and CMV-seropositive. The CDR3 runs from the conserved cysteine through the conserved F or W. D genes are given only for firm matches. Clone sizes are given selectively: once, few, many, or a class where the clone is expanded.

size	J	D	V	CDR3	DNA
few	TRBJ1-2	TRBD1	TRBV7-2	CASSKGDRYYGYTF	TGTGCCAGCAGTAAAGGGGACAGATACTATGGCTACACCTTC
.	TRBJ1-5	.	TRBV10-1	CASSESSNQPQHF	TGCGCCAGCAGTGAATCCTCGAATCAGCCCCAGCATTTT
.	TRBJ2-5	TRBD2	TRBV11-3	CASSLGTSGGQETQYF	TGTGCCAGCAGCCTGGGGACTAGCGGGGGCCAAGAGACCCAGTACTTC
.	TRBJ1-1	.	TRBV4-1	CASSQERQNTEAFF	TGCGCCAGCAGCCAAGAGCGTCAAAACACTGAAGCTTTCTTT
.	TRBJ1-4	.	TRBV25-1	CASTGGLGAEKLFF	TGTGCCAGCACCGGAGGGCTAGGGGCTGAAAAACTGTTTTTT
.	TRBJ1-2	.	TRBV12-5	CASGSDSIYGYTF	TGTGCTAGTGGCTCGGACAGCATCTATGGCTACACCTTC
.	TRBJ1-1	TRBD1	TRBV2	CASSVDRDTEAFF	TGTGCCAGCAGTGTCGACAGGGACACTGAAGCTTTCTTT
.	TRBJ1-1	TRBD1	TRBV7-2	CASSLTTGPTEAFF	TGTGCCAGCAGCCTCACGACAGGGCCCACTGAAGCTTTCTTT
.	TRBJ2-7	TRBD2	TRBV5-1	CASSLGGTSGGYEQYF	TGCGCCAGCAGCTTGGGGGGGACTAGCGGGGGCTACGAGCAGTACTTC
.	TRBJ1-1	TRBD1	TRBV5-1	CASSPGQGATEAFF	TGCGCCAGCAGCCCGGGACAGGGGGCCACTGAAGCTTTCTTT